These 22 T cell receptor beta chains were all obtained from the same sample, sequenced in a study of cytomegalovirus exposure and HLA in healthy donors. Primers for the PCR totalled 60 Vbeta and 13 Jbeta. The method was immunoSEQ multiplex PCR; TCRdb's version includes in-frame clones alone and lacks a portion of them. Of roughly 130,000 clones detected, 74% appear once; the ten largest clones hold more than 3.5%. The specimen sequenced was PBMCs. Receptor source: a man aged 18 to 29 in good health and CMV-seropositive.

The rearrangement uses TRBV28 and TRBJ1-1; the match to TRBD1 covers 8 bases. Germline CDR1 reads MDHEN; CDR2 reads SYDVKM. J was trimmed by 4 bases and V by 3 bases; bases with no gene match: 4. There are 14 residues in the CDR3. The CDR3 loop is CASSFQGARTEAFF. The CDR3 DNA follows: TGTGCCAGCAGTTTTCAGGGGGCGCGCACTGAAGCTTTCTTT. Looking up the rest from reference TRBV28 and TRBJ1-1 gives the full variable domain: DVKVTQSSRYLVKRTGEKVFLECVQDMDHENMFWYRQDPGLGLRLIYFSYDVKMKEKGDIPEGYSVSREKKERFSLILESASTNQTSMYLCASSFQGARTEAFFGQGTRLTVV.

This sequence joins TRBV6-5 and TRBJ2-7, with 13 bases aligning to TRBD2. J gave up 13 bases and V 6 bases, and 9 bases lay outside the gene matches. The CDR3 spans 13 residues. Per germline, CDR1 MNHEY and CDR2 SVGAGI. CDR3 DNA: TGTGCCAGCAGCTCCGGACTAGCGGGGGCCATTTACTTC. Residues: CASSSGLAGAIYF.

The chain links TRBV28 to TRBJ1-5; TRBD1 matches at 7 bases. The germline gives CDR1 MDHEN, CDR2 SYDVKM. The trim removed 8 bases at V and 3 bases at J, leaving 7 bases unmatched. This CDR3 region has 14 residues. Here the CDR3 DNA reads TGTGCCAGCCATGACAGGGCGTTCAATCAGCCCCAGCATTTT. Translating it yields CASHDRAFNQPQHF.

The rearrangement joins TRBV6-1 to TRBJ1-3; D gene unclear. The CDR3 covers 15 residues. Germline CDR1 reads MNHNS; CDR2 reads SASEGT. V lost 1 base and J 0 bases, leaving 7 bases between the germline ends. In DNA, the CDR3 is TGTGCCAGCAGTGAAGGCTGGAGCTCTGGAAACACCATATATTTT. Protein sequence: CASSEGWSSGNTIYF.

The J gene is TRBJ2-7, the V gene TRBV7-8; 8 bases line up with TRBD1. The germline V gene has CDR1 SGHVS and CDR2 FQNEAQ. J was trimmed by 2 bases and V by 1 base; bases with no gene match: 4. This CDR3 comprises 15 residues. DNA of the CDR3: TGTGCCAGCAGCTTAGGGACAGGGAGCCCCTACGAGCAGTACTTC. Protein: CASSLGTGSPYEQYF.

The V and J genes are TRBV2 and TRBJ2-7, with a tentative D call TRBD1 (6 bases). CDR1 is SNHLY, CDR2 FYNNEI, per germline. The V and J ends lost 2 bases and 2 bases respectively, with 10 bases between them. The CDR3 extends over 14 amino acids. The CDR3 spells CASSENTGTYEQYF. The CDR3 bases are TGTGCCAGCAGTGAAAACACAGGGACCTACGAGCAGTACTTC.

J is TRBJ2-1 and V is TRBV9; perhaps TRBD2 as D (7 bases). Per the germline V gene, CDR1 is SGDLS and CDR2 is YYNGEE. The CDR3 totals 15 residues. V lost 3 bases to trimming and J lost 4 bases, with 14 bases between them. CDR3 coding DNA: TGTGCCAGCAGCGGCAGGGAGGGGGGTTACAATGAGCAGTTCTTC. As protein: CASSGREGGYNEQFF.

The CDR3 spells CASSPSGLNYEQYF. CDR3 nucleotide sequence: TGTGCCAGCTCACCTTCCGGACTGAACTACGAGCAGTACTTC. V gene TRBV18 combines with J gene TRBJ2-5, with D tentatively TRBD2 (5 bases). The J call may be in error: the DNA end matches TRBJ2-7 better. This CDR3 contains 14 residues. Germline V gene data show CDR1 as KGHSH and CDR2 as LQKENI.

The table lists this clone with a few counts. The CDR3 spells CASSLQETQYF. The CDR3 DNA sequence: TGTGCCAGCAGCTTACAAGAGACCCAGTACTTC. V gene TRBV2 combines with J gene TRBJ2-5, with D unclear. V lost 6 bases to trimming and J lost 2 bases, with 4 bases between them. Germline loops: CDR1 SNHLY, CDR2 FYNNEI. The CDR3 is made up of 11 amino acids.

V gene TRBV6-5 combines with J gene TRBJ1-3; D is possibly TRBD1 (5 bases). Trimming removed 3 bases from V and 0 bases from J, with 12 bases in between. The germline CDR1 and CDR2 sequences are MNHEY and SVGAGI. This CDR3 is built from 16 residues. The DNA for the CDR3 is TGTGCCAGCAGTTATGGGGCTTGGAGCTCTGGAAACACCATATATTTT. It codes for CASSYGAWSSGNTIYF.

This CDR3 is CAIYEGGKEAFF. The CDR3 nucleotides read TGTGCCATCTACGAGGGGGGGAAGGAAGCTTTCTTT. The V call is TRBV10-3, the J call TRBJ1-1, with D maybe TRBD1 (6 bases). This CDR3 region has 12 residues. Germline CDR1 ENHRY, CDR2 SYGVKD. The germline V and J ends were trimmed by 8 bases and 8 bases, with 15 bases remaining between them.

This clone has only one observation. The rearrangement uses TRBV16 and TRBJ2-7; 9 bases align to TRBD1. Germline V gene data show CDR1 as KGHSY and CDR2 as FQNENV. J was trimmed by 0 bases and V by 6 bases; bases with no gene match: 9. The CDR3 covers 16 residues. The CDR3 DNA reads as TGTGCCAGCAGACCCCTCGGACAGGGGAGCTCCTACGAGCAGTACTTC. As protein: CASRPLGQGSSYEQYF.

J is TRBJ1-4 and V is TRBV27, with TRBD1 matching 7 bases. The CDR3 contains 16 residues. J was trimmed by 0 bases and V by 8 bases; bases with no gene match: 9. The germline gives CDR1 MNHEY, CDR2 SMNVEV (reference sequence). As DNA, the CDR3 is TGTGCCAGCTCCCTGACAGGGACGTCAACTAATGAAAAACTGTTTTTT. It yields the protein CASSLTGTSTNEKLFF.

The gene calls are TRBV14 and TRBJ1-6; no clear D gene. CDR1 is SGHDN and CDR2 is FVKESK in the germline V gene. The length of the CDR3 is 16 residues. V lost 5 bases and J 10 bases, leaving 21 bases between the germline ends. The CDR3 sequence is CASSGEAWQMGSPLHF. In DNA, the CDR3 is TGTGCCAGCAGCGGGGAGGCGTGGCAGATGGGGTCACCCCTCCACTTT.

The chain is built from TRBV5-4 and TRBJ2-1, with 9 bases lining up with TRBD1. CDR3 length equals 15 residues. V was clipped by 5 bases and J by 8 bases; unmatched bases: 11. Germline V gives CDR1 SGHNT, CDR2 YYREEE (reference sequence). CDR3 in amino acids: CASSEGQGKRDEQFF. The CDR3 DNA reads TGTGCCAGCAGTGAGGGACAGGGAAAGAGGGATGAGCAGTTCTTC. The complete variable domain, with remaining parts taken from reference TRBV5-4 and TRBJ2-1, reads ETGVTQSPTHLIKTRGQQVTLRCSSQSGHNTVSWYQQALGQGPQFIFQYYREEENGRGNFPPRFSGLQFPNYSSELNVNALELDDSALYLCASSEGQGKRDEQFFGPGTRLTVL.

The chain links TRBV7-9 to TRBJ2-1, with TRBD2 identical over 8 bases. The CDR3 is 15 residues long. V trimming: 5 bases; J trimming: 3 bases; junction bases outside the gene matches: 6. CDR1 is SEHNR, CDR2 FQNEAQ, per germline (reference sequence). The CDR3 DNA reads as TGTGCCAGCAGCCTGAGCGGGAGTTTCTACAATGAGCAGTTCTTC. Protein: CASSLSGSFYNEQFF.

This chain connects TRBV7-6 to TRBJ1-2; the D gene is possibly TRBD1 (6 bases). Germline V lookup: CDR1 SGHVS, CDR2 FNYEAQ. The CDR3 consists of 14 residues. V lost 4 bases to trimming and J lost 7 bases, with 16 bases between them. CDR3 residues: CASSSTGTEVGYTF. DNA for the CDR3: TGTGCCAGCAGCTCGACAGGTACTGAAGTTGGCTACACCTTC. Full variable domain (remainder filled in from reference TRBV7-6 and TRBJ1-2): GAGVSQSPRYKVTKRGQDVALRCDPISGHVSLYWYRQALGQGPEFLTYFNYEAQQDKSGLPNDRFSAERPEGSISTLTIQRTEQRDSAMYRCASSSTGTEVGYTFGSGTRLTVV.

This clone was counted between two and nine times. The chain recombines TRBV10-3 with TRBJ1-4; D not certain. Germline V gene lookup returns CDR1 ENHRY and CDR2 SYGVKD. The CDR3 length is 12 residues. Trimming shortened V by 10 bases and J by 0 bases, and 6 bases separated the two germline ends. The CDR3 bases are TGTGCCACGAGAGCAACTAATGAAAAACTGTTTTTT. This gives the protein CATRATNEKLFF.

The V gene is TRBV5-1, the J gene TRBJ2-1; 10 bases are shared with TRBD2. Germline CDR1 SGHRS, CDR2 YFSETQ. V lost 4 bases to trimming and J lost 0 bases; unmatched junction nucleotides: 4. CDR3 length: 16 amino acids. The CDR3 region has the DNA TGCGCCAGCAGCCCGGGACTAGCGCCCTCCTACAATGAGCAGTTCTTC. Residues: CASSPGLAPSYNEQFF. Complete variable domain (other parts from reference TRBV5-1 and TRBJ2-1): KAGVTQTPRYLIKTRGQQVTLSCSPISGHRSVSWYQQTPGQGLQFLFEYFSETQRNKGNFPGRFSGRQFSNSRSEMNVSTLELGDSALYLCASSPGLAPSYNEQFFGPGTRLTVL.

This chain links TRBV11-3 with TRBJ2-6; D is perhaps TRBD1 (6 bases). Germline loops: CDR1 SGHNT, CDR2 YENEEA. The germline V and J ends were trimmed by 5 bases and 4 bases, with 21 bases remaining between them. The CDR3 extends over 18 amino acids. CDR3 sequence: CASSGGARGAEGANVLTF. The CDR3 coding sequence is TGTGCCAGCAGCGGGGGCGCCAGGGGTGCCGAGGGGGCCAACGTCCTGACTTTC.

V usage is TRBV27 and J usage is TRBJ2-6; tentatively, D is TRBD2 (7 bases). CDR1 is MNHEY and CDR2 is SMNVEV in the germline V gene (reference sequence). V gave up 1 base and J gave up 3 bases, with 16 bases separating them. The CDR3 is made up of 18 amino acids. CDR3 in amino acids: CASSLWSRGADGANVLTF. The CDR3 DNA sequence: TGTGCCAGCAGTTTATGGTCCCGGGGGGCGGATGGGGCCAACGTCCTGACTTTC.

V and J are TRBV9 and TRBJ2-3; 14 positions match TRBD2. J was trimmed by 7 bases and V by 5 bases; bases with no gene match: 15. The CDR3 loop spans 18 amino acids. Looked up from germline, CDR1 is SGDLS and CDR2 is YYNGEE. The CDR3 is CASSLRGTSGGIGNTQYF. The CDR3 DNA is TGTGCCAGCAGTCTAAGGGGGACTAGCGGGGGAATCGGCAATACGCAGTATTTT.